These 8 T cell receptor beta chains share one sample of origin, sequenced in a study of T cell changes during pregnancy in multiple sclerosis. The data were produced by immunoSEQ multiplex PCR, yet TCRdb's version contains in-frame clones alone and is incomplete. The sample shows about 51,000 clones, roughly 94% of them seen only once. Sequenced here: CD4+ T cells from peripheral blood mononuclear cells, sampled in the second trimester of pregnancy. The receptors shown here come from a female donor with multiple sclerosis, enrolled in a pregnancy study.

CDR3 in amino acids: CATSITADTDTQYF. CDR3 DNA sequence: TGTGCCACCAGCATTACAGCGGACACAGATACGCAGTATTTT. This chain links TRBV15 with TRBJ2-3; D perhaps matches TRBD2 (5 bases). CDR3 length equals 14 residues. The V end was cut by 4 bases, the J end by 2 bases, with 10 bases between. Looked up from germline, CDR1 is LNHNV and CDR2 is YYDKDF (reference sequence). The full variable domain, its missing parts supplied by reference TRBV15 and TRBJ2-3, is DAMVIQNPRYQVTQFGKPVTLSCSQTLNHNVMYWYQQKSSQAPKLLFHYYDKDFNNEADTPDNFQSRRPNTSFCFLDIRSPGLGDTAMYLCATSITADTDTQYFGPGTRLTVL.

On this clone itself: A junction boundary mismatches the germline segment, possibly from a read error. V gene TRBV7-7 combines with J gene TRBJ2-3; TRBD2 matches at 10 bases. The CDR3 is 15 residues long. The germline V gene encodes CDR1 SSHAT and CDR2 FNYEAQ (reference sequence). The CDR3 sequence is CASSSSGGSTDTQYF. The CDR3 nucleotides are TGTGCTAGCAGCTCTAGCGGGGGCAGCACAGATACGCAGTATTTT.

The chain joins TRBV7-2 to TRBJ2-7; TRBD1 matches at 10 bases. V trimming: 5 bases; J trimming: 6 bases; junction bases outside the gene matches: 10. The length of the CDR3 is 15 residues. From germline, CDR1 is SGHTA and CDR2 FQGNSA. CDR3 sequence reads: CASSPARGTGVEQYF. The DNA for the CDR3 is TGTGCCAGCAGCCCGGCGAGGGGGACAGGGGTCGAGCAGTACTTC.

The rearrangement links TRBV11-1 to TRBJ1-1, with D possibly TRBD1 on 6 matching bases. Germline lookup yields CDR1 SGHAT and CDR2 FQDESV (reference sequence). The CDR3 consists of 16 residues. The V and J ends lost 5 bases and 1 base respectively, with 17 bases between them. The CDR3 protein is CASSRGGLTGNTEAFF. Written as DNA, the CDR3 is TGTGCCAGCAGCCGAGGAGGCCTGACAGGGAACACTGAAGCTTTCTTT.

The V call is TRBV6-5, the J call TRBJ2-3; TRBD2 aligns across 8 bases. The CDR3 extends over 16 amino acids. V was pared by 2 bases and J by 1 base, with 5 bases of the junction left unmatched. Germline CDR1 MNHEY, CDR2 SVGAGI. The CDR3: CASSYGSGAGTDTQYF. CDR3 coding DNA: TGTGCCAGCAGTTACGGTAGCGGGGCTGGCACAGATACGCAGTATTTT.

V usage is TRBV7-2 and J usage is TRBJ2-7; TRBD2 matches at 9 bases. With 3 bases clipped from V and 3 bases from J, the junction kept 9 bases outside the gene matches. The germline V gene has CDR1 SGHTA and CDR2 FQGNSA. This CDR3 comprises 16 residues. The CDR3 protein is CASSLSSGAAFYEQYF. The CDR3, as DNA: TGTGCCAGCAGCTTGTCTAGCGGGGCCGCTTTCTACGAGCAGTACTTC.

The chain links TRBV6-1 to TRBJ1-2; 7 nucleotides match TRBD1. Germline CDR1 and CDR2: MNHNS and SASEGT. The V and J ends lost 4 bases and 4 bases, in that order; junction bases with no gene match: 6. This CDR3 contains 14 residues. The CDR3 loop reads CASSVDRSSYGYTF. CDR3 DNA: TGTGCCAGCAGTGTGGACAGGTCGAGCTATGGCTACACCTTC.

The V and J genes are TRBV5-5 and TRBJ1-5; TRBD1 is a possible D gene (5 bases). V was pared by 4 bases and J by 7 bases, with 18 bases between. This CDR3 is built from 15 residues. CDR1 SGHKS and CDR2 YYEKEE come from the germline V gene (reference sequence). The CDR3 spells CASSPNFGRDQPQHF. Written as DNA, the CDR3 is TGTGCCAGCAGCCCCAACTTCGGGAGGGACCAGCCCCAGCATTTT.